The TCR beta chain described here comes from a study of T cell responses to AZD1222 COVID-19 vaccine. V was cut by 0 bases and J by 0 bases, with 3 bases left in between. The CDR3 is made up of 14 amino acids. Germline V gives CDR1 SEHNR, CDR2 FQNEAQ (reference sequence). This clone was seen only once. Sequenced by immunoSEQ multiplex PCR; TCRdb stores in-frame clones only, minus some. The sample lists 100,000 to 140,000 clones, about 85% occurring once. The chain combines TRBV7-9 with TRBJ1-5; unclear D gene. The input for sequencing was peripheral blood, taken 28 days after the second AZD1222 dose. The clonotype comes from an adult who received the AZD1222 COVID-19 vaccine. The CDR3 sequence: CASSLASSNQPQHF. The DNA of the CDR3 is TGTGCCAGCAGCTTAGCCAGTAGCAATCAGCCCCAGCATTTT.